Listed here are 17 T cell receptor beta chains from one sample, sequenced in a study of T cells in Graves' hyperthyroidism and ophthalmopathy. RNA transcripts served as the template for amplifying TCR beta CDR3 regions. HTBI primers were employed in a first-round RT-PCR of the TCR CDR3. A single record per CDR3 protein comes from TCRdb applying MiXCR to the multiplex PCR reads. In the table there are about 840,000 distinct CDR3 sequences, around 39% of which are singletons. Sequencing was performed on blood. These receptors originate from a man between 18 and 35 years old with Graves' hyperthyroidism.

The chain uses TRBV4-2 and TRBJ2-7; 8 nucleotides line up with TRBD1. The V gene's germline CDR1 is LGHNA and CDR2 YNFKEQ. Trimming cost V 1 base and J 4 bases; bases outside gene matches: 6. The CDR3 is 15 residues long. The CDR3 coding sequence is TGTGCCAGCAGCCAAGGACAGGGGCGAATTTACGAGCAGTACTTC. This encodes CASSQGQGRIYEQYF.

This clonotype was seen many times. This rearrangement joins TRBV19 to TRBJ1-5; D gene uncertain. Germline-derived CDR1 and CDR2 are LNHDA and SQIVND (reference sequence). The CDR3 contains 12 residues. The V gene lost 3 bases and the J gene lost 6 bases, with 6 bases spanning the gap. Here the CDR3 DNA reads TGTGCCAGTAGTATCCCCGGTCAGCCCCAGCATTTT. This gives the protein CASSIPGQPQHF.

The genes are TRBV12-3 or TRBV12-4 and TRBJ1-3; the D is unclear. Trimming stripped 8 bases from V and 1 base from J, with 18 bases between. CDR3 size: 16 residues. The CDR3 sequence: CASLPTDYTSGNTIYF. The CDR3 DNA follows: TGTGCCAGCTTACCGACCGATTACACTTCTGGAAACACCATATATTTT.

This clonotype has only a few counts. The chain couples TRBV5-1 to TRBJ2-7, with 13 nucleotides matching TRBD2. Per the germline V gene, CDR1 is SGHRS and CDR2 is YFSETQ. CDR3 length: 17 amino acids. Trimming cost V 4 bases and J 4 bases; bases outside gene matches: 11. CDR3 in amino acids: CASSLEETSGGMYEQYF. CDR3 bases: TGCGCCAGCAGCCTCGAGGAGACTAGCGGGGGGATGTACGAGCAGTACTTC.

This clonotype was detected only a few times. The rearrangement uses TRBV12-3 or TRBV12-4 and TRBJ2-5, with D perhaps being TRBD1 or TRBD2 (5 bases each). This CDR3 comprises 13 residues. Trimming stripped 7 bases from V and 5 bases from J, with 14 bases between. The CDR3 DNA reads TGTGCCAGCACAGGGACGACGGGGGAGACCCAGTACTTC. Amino acid sequence: CASTGTTGETQYF.

V and J are TRBV5-8 and TRBJ1-2, with D maybe TRBD1 (6 bases). CDR3 size: 15 residues. Trimming took off 1 base at V and 1 base at J, with 11 bases between the two ends. Germline V gives CDR1 SGHTS, CDR2 YDEGEE. The DNA for the CDR3 is TGTGCCAGCAGCTTGACAGGGAATTTTAACTATGGCTACACCTTC. Translated: CASSLTGNFNYGYTF.

V and J are TRBV12-3 or TRBV12-4 and TRBJ1-4; D not certain. The CDR3 covers 15 residues. V was shortened by 6 bases and J by 6 bases, with 17 bases between the two germline ends. This CDR3 is CASRKDESVDEKLFF. The CDR3 DNA sequence: TGTGCCAGCAGGAAGGACGAGTCAGTGGATGAAAAACTGTTTTTT.

This clonotype was detected a few times. The chain has TRBV7-6 and TRBJ1-1; D may be TRBD1 (5 bases). Looked up from germline, CDR1 is SGHVS and CDR2 is FNYEAQ. The CDR3 runs to 14 residues. V was clipped by 4 bases and J by 7 bases, with 16 bases between them. The CDR3 loop is CASSSGTVLVEAFF. The CDR3 bases are TGTGCCAGCAGCTCGGGGACTGTCCTGGTTGAAGCTTTCTTT. Complete variable domain (other parts from reference TRBV7-6 and TRBJ1-1): GAGVSQSPRYKVTKRGQDVALRCDPISGHVSLYWYRQALGQGPEFLTYFNYEAQQDKSGLPNDRFSAERPEGSISTLTIQRTEQRDSAMYRCASSSGTVLVEAFFGQGTRLTVV.

This clonotype has a count of ten or more. The J gene is TRBJ1-1, the V gene TRBV10-3, with D perhaps TRBD1 (5 bases). The length of the CDR3 is 13 residues. Trimming took 3 bases from V and 3 from J, leaving 8 bases between them. Germline V gives CDR1 ENHRY, CDR2 SYGVKD. The CDR3 DNA reads as TGTGCCATCAGTGATGGAGGGGACACTGAAGCTTTCTTT. Protein sequence: CAISDGGDTEAFF.

A note on this clonotype: This may come from a read error, since a much larger clone is one base off. The chain recombines TRBV7-9 with TRBJ2-5, with 7 bases aligning to TRBD1. Germline CDR1 SEHNR, CDR2 FQNEAQ (reference sequence). V lost 8 bases and J lost 0; bases outside the gene matches: 6. The CDR3 is 14 amino acids. The CDR3 region is CASGQGQYQETQYF. CDR3 in DNA: TGTGCCAGCGGCCAGGGACAGTACCAAGAGACCCAGTACTTC.

In this sample, this clonotype turned up many times. The rearrangement joins TRBV4-1 to TRBJ1-2; maybe TRBD1 (5 bases). This CDR3 contains 14 residues. The V gene lost 1 base and the J gene lost 4 bases, with 10 bases spanning the gap. Germline lookup yields CDR1 MGHRA and CDR2 YSYEKL. The CDR3 DNA reads TGCGCCAGCAGCCAAGTCGGTAGGGGCTATGGCTACACCTTC. This encodes CASSQVGRGYGYTF.

This clonotype was observed a few times. This chain joins TRBV7-9 and TRBJ1-1, with 10 bases that match TRBD1. V lost 6 bases to trimming and J lost 1 base; unmatched junction nucleotides: 11. Looked up from germline, CDR1 is SEHNR and CDR2 is FQNEAQ (reference sequence). The length of the CDR3 is 17 residues. CDR3 loop: CASSSGQGWRANTEAFF. In DNA form, the CDR3 reads TGTGCCAGCAGTTCGGGACAGGGGTGGAGAGCGAACACTGAAGCTTTCTTT.

The chain has TRBV12-3 or TRBV12-4 and TRBJ1-2; D gene ambiguous. Trimming shortened V by 6 bases and J by 0 bases, and 14 bases separated the two germline ends. There are 15 residues in the CDR3. The CDR3 sequence is CASSVVPGANYGYTF. As DNA, the CDR3 is TGTGCCAGCAGCGTAGTTCCGGGAGCTAACTATGGCTACACCTTC.

V usage is TRBV30 and J usage is TRBJ1-1; D gene ambiguous. This CDR3 contains 14 residues. Trimming pared 0 bases from V and 0 bases from J, leaving 8 bases between. Germline loops: CDR1 GTSNPN, CDR2 SVGIG (reference sequence). The CDR3: CAWSVGPLNTEAFF. DNA of the CDR3: TGTGCCTGGAGTGTAGGTCCTTTGAACACTGAAGCTTTCTTT.

J is TRBJ2-5 and V is TRBV10-3; a possible D gene is TRBD1 (5 bases). The CDR3 runs 13 residues. Per germline, CDR1 ENHRY and CDR2 SYGVKD. Trimming left V 10 bases short and J 1 base short, with 13 bases between. The CDR3 protein is CASRTGFQETQYF. In DNA form, the CDR3 reads TGTGCCAGCAGAACAGGCTTCCAAGAGACCCAGTACTTC.

For this clonotype: The germline gene is not matched at one end of the junction; a read error may be the cause. The rearrangement joins TRBV6-4 to TRBJ2-6; D not resolved. Germline lookup yields CDR1 MRHNA and CDR2 SNTAGT. This CDR3 spans 16 amino acids. The DNA for the CDR3 is TGTGCCAACAGTCTCCCCGGTTCTGCTGGGGCCAACGTCCTGACTTTC. Translation: CANSLPGSAGANVLTF.

This clonotype was detected ten times or more. The genes are TRBV2 and TRBJ2-2; D unclear. The V end lost 5 bases, the J end lost 5 bases, and 15 bases lay between the germline ends. Germline V gene lookup returns CDR1 SNHLY and CDR2 FYNNEI. This CDR3 has 15 amino acids. In DNA form, the CDR3 reads TGTGCCAGCAGTCCCCAGTCCGGGTGGACCGGGGAGCTGTTTTTT. Translated, it gives CASSPQSGWTGELFF. The complete variable domain, with remaining parts taken from reference TRBV2 and TRBJ2-2, reads EPEVTQTPSHQVTQMGQEVILRCVPISNHLYFYWYRQILGQKVEFLVSFYNNEISEKSEIFDDQFSVERPDGSNFTLKIRSTKLEDSAMYFCASSPQSGWTGELFFGEGSRLTVL.